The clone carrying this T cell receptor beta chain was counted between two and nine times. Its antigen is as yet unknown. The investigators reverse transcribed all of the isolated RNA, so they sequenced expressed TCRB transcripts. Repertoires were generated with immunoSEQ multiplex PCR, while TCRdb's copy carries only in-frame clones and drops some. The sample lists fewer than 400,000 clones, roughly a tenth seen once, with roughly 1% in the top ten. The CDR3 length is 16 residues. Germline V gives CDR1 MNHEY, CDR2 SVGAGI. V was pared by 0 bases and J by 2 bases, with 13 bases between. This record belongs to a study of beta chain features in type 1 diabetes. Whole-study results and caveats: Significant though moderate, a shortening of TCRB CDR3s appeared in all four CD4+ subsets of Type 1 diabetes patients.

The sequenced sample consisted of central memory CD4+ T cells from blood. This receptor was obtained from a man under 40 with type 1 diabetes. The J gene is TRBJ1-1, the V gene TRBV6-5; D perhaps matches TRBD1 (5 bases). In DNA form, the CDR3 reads TGTGCCAGCAGTTACTCCTTGTGGAGGGGAAACACTGAAGCTTTCTTT. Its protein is CASSYSLWRGNTEAFF.